These T cell receptor beta chains were read from a single sample in a study of beta chain features in type 1 diabetes. Here immunoSEQ multiplex PCR was the method, and the copy in TCRdb shows in-frame clones only, minus some. In the table there are around 260,000 clones, approximately 25% of which are singletons. The sample consisted of naive CD4+ T cells from blood. These receptors originate from a woman aged 25-40 years with type 1 diabetes. Both conserved end residues are part of each CDR3. D genes are given only for firm matches. Clone size is stated in some rows and not others, as once, few, many or a class when expanded.

v_call: TRBV2; j_call: TRBJ1-1; d_call: -; clone_size: few; cdr3_aa: CAGEDTNTEAFF; cdr3_nt: TGTGCCGGCGAAGACACGAACACTGAAGCTTTCTTT
v_call: TRBV4-1; j_call: TRBJ1-2; d_call: -; clone_size: -; cdr3_aa: CASSQLESGANYGYTF; cdr3_nt: TGCGCCAGCAGCCAACTCGAGTCGGGAGCTAACTATGGCTACACCTTC
v_call: TRBV6-5; j_call: TRBJ2-7; d_call: TRBD1; clone_size: -; cdr3_aa: CASSYYGQAYEQYF; cdr3_nt: TGTGCCAGCAGTTATTACGGACAGGCCTACGAGCAGTACTTC
v_call: TRBV30; j_call: TRBJ1-2; d_call: -; clone_size: few; cdr3_aa: CAWSVHIWTDGYTF; cdr3_nt: TGTGCCTGGAGTGTACATATTTGGACAGACGGCTACACCTTC
v_call: TRBV7-3; j_call: TRBJ2-1; d_call: TRBD2; clone_size: -; cdr3_aa: CASSPIALADYNEQFF; cdr3_nt: TGTGCCAGCAGCCCGATCGCACTAGCGGACTACAATGAGCAGTTCTTC
v_call: TRBV5-1; j_call: TRBJ2-3; d_call: TRBD2; clone_size: few; cdr3_aa: CASSRTSGPTDTQYF; cdr3_nt: TGCGCCAGCAGCCGGACTAGCGGGCCTACAGATACGCAGTATTTT
v_call: TRBV9; j_call: TRBJ2-1; d_call: TRBD2; clone_size: few; cdr3_aa: CASSATGNSGSHNEQFF; cdr3_nt: TGTGCCAGCAGCGCCACAGGCAATAGCGGGAGCCACAATGAGCAGTTCTTC
v_call: TRBV19; j_call: TRBJ2-5; d_call: -; clone_size: -; cdr3_aa: CASNEVGGGGAQYF; cdr3_nt: TGTGCCAGTAACGAAGTAGGAGGAGGAGGGGCCCAGTACTTC
v_call: TRBV5-1; j_call: TRBJ1-5; d_call: TRBD1; clone_size: -; cdr3_aa: CASSLTQGNQPQHF; cdr3_nt: TGCGCCAGCAGCCTAACACAGGGGAATCAGCCCCAGCATTTT
v_call: TRBV7-9; j_call: TRBJ2-4; d_call: TRBD2; clone_size: few; cdr3_aa: CASSLSWEGIAKNIQYF; cdr3_nt: TGTGCCAGCAGCTTAAGTTGGGAGGGGATAGCCAAAAACATTCAGTACTTC
v_call: TRBV9; j_call: TRBJ2-6; d_call: TRBD2; clone_size: few; cdr3_aa: CASSTRLAGGPGANVLTF; cdr3_nt: TGTGCCAGCAGCACACGACTAGCGGGAGGGCCTGGGGCCAACGTCCTGACTTTC
v_call: TRBV7-9; j_call: TRBJ2-1; d_call: TRBD2; clone_size: few; cdr3_aa: CASSLPGTSRSYNEQFF; cdr3_nt: TGTGCCAGCAGCCTACCCGGGACTAGCAGGTCCTACAATGAGCAGTTCTTC
v_call: TRBV29-1; j_call: TRBJ2-6; d_call: -; clone_size: few; cdr3_aa: CSVEDQGLGANVLTF; cdr3_nt: TGCAGCGTTGAAGATCAGGGGCTTGGGGCCAACGTCCTGACTTTC
v_call: TRBV29-1; j_call: TRBJ2-1; d_call: TRBD1; clone_size: few; cdr3_aa: CSTRQGEMREFF; cdr3_nt: TGCAGCACCCGACAGGGGGAAATGAGGGAGTTCTTC
v_call: TRBV14; j_call: TRBJ2-1; d_call: -; clone_size: few; cdr3_aa: CASSQGWETGTWFLEQFF; cdr3_nt: TGTGCCAGCAGCCAAGGATGGGAGACGGGTACTTGGTTCCTTGAGCAGTTCTTC
v_call: TRBV29-1; j_call: TRBJ2-5; d_call: -; clone_size: -; cdr3_aa: CSVVTLLDRETQYF; cdr3_nt: TGCAGCGTTGTGACTTTACTAGATCGAGAGACCCAGTACTTC
v_call: TRBV28; j_call: TRBJ1-2; d_call: -; clone_size: -; cdr3_aa: CASSLEAYGYTF; cdr3_nt: TGTGCCAGCAGTTTGGAGGCGTATGGCTACACCTTC
v_call: TRBV29-1; j_call: TRBJ2-4; d_call: -; clone_size: -; cdr3_aa: CSVAREAKNIQYF; cdr3_nt: TGCAGCGTTGCCCGGGAAGCCAAAAACATTCAGTACTTC
v_call: TRBV6-5; j_call: TRBJ2-5; d_call: TRBD2; clone_size: -; cdr3_aa: CASSRGLAAEKTQYF; cdr3_nt: TGTGCCAGCAGCCGAGGACTAGCGGCTGAAAAGACCCAGTACTTC
v_call: TRBV29-1; j_call: TRBJ1-1; d_call: TRBD1; clone_size: few; cdr3_aa: CSVDTGGATEAFF; cdr3_nt: TGCAGCGTGGATACAGGGGGCGCGACTGAAGCTTTCTTT
v_call: TRBV5-1; j_call: TRBJ2-3; d_call: TRBD2; clone_size: few; cdr3_aa: CASRSYLAGETGTQYF; cdr3_nt: TGCGCCAGCAGGTCTTACCTAGCGGGAGAAACTGGTACGCAGTATTTT
v_call: TRBV30; j_call: TRBJ1-1; d_call: -; clone_size: -; cdr3_aa: CAWSVQGNTEAFF; cdr3_nt: TGTGCCTGGAGTGTACAGGGTAACACTGAAGCTTTCTTT
v_call: TRBV21-1; j_call: TRBJ2-5; d_call: -; clone_size: few; cdr3_aa: CASSKNGREEDQETQYF; cdr3_nt: TGTGCCAGCAGCAAAAATGGGCGGGAGGAAGACCAAGAGACCCAGTACTTC
v_call: TRBV14; j_call: TRBJ2-5; d_call: -; clone_size: -; cdr3_aa: CASSQGTVVQETQYF; cdr3_nt: TGTGCCAGCAGCCAAGGGACAGTGGTCCAAGAGACCCAGTACTTC
v_call: TRBV5-1; j_call: TRBJ2-7; d_call: -; clone_size: -; cdr3_aa: CASSSQVEQYF; cdr3_nt: TGCGCCAGCAGCTCGCAGGTGGAGCAGTACTTC
v_call: TRBV2; j_call: TRBJ2-1; d_call: TRBD2; clone_size: few; cdr3_aa: CASSEADPSGRSFF; cdr3_nt: TGTGCCAGCAGTGAAGCTGACCCTAGCGGGAGGTCGTTCTTC
v_call: TRBV30; j_call: TRBJ2-1; d_call: TRBD2; clone_size: -; cdr3_aa: CAWSLAGLSYNEQFF; cdr3_nt: TGTGCCTGGAGTTTAGCGGGACTTTCCTACAATGAGCAGTTCTTC
v_call: TRBV29-1; j_call: TRBJ2-7; d_call: TRBD1; clone_size: -; cdr3_aa: CSTRQGISYEQYF; cdr3_nt: TGCAGCACCCGACAGGGGATCTCCTACGAGCAGTACTTC
v_call: TRBV9; j_call: TRBJ1-2; d_call: TRBD1; clone_size: -; cdr3_aa: CASSAGQGNYGYTF; cdr3_nt: TGTGCCAGCAGCGCTGGACAGGGAAACTATGGCTACACCTTC
v_call: TRBV6-1; j_call: TRBJ2-4; d_call: TRBD2; clone_size: -; cdr3_aa: CASNLAGDRNIQYF; cdr3_nt: TGTGCCAGCAACTTAGCGGGAGACCGAAACATTCAGTACTTC
v_call: TRBV28; j_call: TRBJ2-7; d_call: -; clone_size: few; cdr3_aa: CASSYGTRPYEQYF; cdr3_nt: TGTGCCAGCAGTTATGGGACTCGGCCCTACGAGCAGTACTTC
v_call: TRBV30; j_call: TRBJ1-2; d_call: -; clone_size: few; cdr3_aa: CAWRLFSGLGYTF; cdr3_nt: TGTGCCTGGAGATTATTCTCAGGGTTAGGCTACACCTTC
v_call: TRBV18; j_call: TRBJ1-5; d_call: -; clone_size: -; cdr3_aa: CASSPGTTHSNQPQHF; cdr3_nt: TGTGCCAGCTCACCTGGGACAACCCATAGCAATCAGCCCCAGCATTTT
v_call: TRBV5-8; j_call: TRBJ2-5; d_call: -; clone_size: once; cdr3_aa: CAGSGRGQETQYF; cdr3_nt: TGTGCCGGCTCAGGCCGGGGCCAAGAGACCCAGTACTTC
v_call: TRBV4-1; j_call: TRBJ2-7; d_call: TRBD2; clone_size: -; cdr3_aa: CASSQPQAGGSEQYF; cdr3_nt: TGCGCCAGCAGCCAGCCACAAGCGGGAGGGAGTGAGCAGTACTTC
v_call: TRBV10-3; j_call: TRBJ2-7; d_call: -; clone_size: -; cdr3_aa: CAITLTEGSEQYF; cdr3_nt: TGTGCCATCACCCTGACCGAGGGATCCGAGCAGTACTTC
v_call: TRBV19; j_call: TRBJ2-1; d_call: TRBD2; clone_size: -; cdr3_aa: CASRGTSGGHNEQFF; cdr3_nt: TGTGCCAGTAGGGGGACTAGCGGAGGCCACAATGAGCAGTTCTTC